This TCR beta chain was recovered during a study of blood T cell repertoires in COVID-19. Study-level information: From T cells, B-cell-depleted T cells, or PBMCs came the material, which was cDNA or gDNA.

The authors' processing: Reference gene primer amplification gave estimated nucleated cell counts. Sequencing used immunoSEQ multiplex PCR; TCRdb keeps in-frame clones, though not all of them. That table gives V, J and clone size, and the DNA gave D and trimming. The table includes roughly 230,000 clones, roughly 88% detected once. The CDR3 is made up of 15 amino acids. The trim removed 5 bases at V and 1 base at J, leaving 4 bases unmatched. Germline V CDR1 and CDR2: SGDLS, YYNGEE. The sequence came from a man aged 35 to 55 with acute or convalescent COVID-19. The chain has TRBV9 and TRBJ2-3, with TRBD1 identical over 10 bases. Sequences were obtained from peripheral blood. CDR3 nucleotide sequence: TGTGCCAGCAGTACCGGGACAGGGGGCACAGATACGCAGTATTTT. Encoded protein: CASSTGTGGTDTQYF.